A single sample gave rise to the 25 T cell receptor beta chains below, sequenced in a study of molecular identifiers for immune sequencing clone quantification. Via MiXCR, TCRdb re-called the PCR reads, giving one row per CDR3 protein. In the table there are about 97,000 distinct CDR3 sequences, less than 25% of which are singletons. Sequenced material: naive CD8+ T cells from blood, with Jurkat cell RNA spiked in. As to subset: FACS-sorted CD8+CD4-CCR7+CD45RA+ naive T cells. The receptors derive from a human donor in good health. Some libraries in this study had Jurkat cell RNA spiked in.

About this clonotype itself: A much larger clone lies one base from this, so it may be a read error. This chain connects TRBV20-1 to TRBJ1-1, with D perhaps matching TRBD1 (5 bases). Germline values: CDR1 DFQATT, CDR2 SNEGSKA (reference sequence). The CDR3 has 10 amino acids. Here the CDR3 reads CSARQGLALF. The DNA of the CDR3 is TGCAGTGCTAGGCAGGGATTAGCTCTCTTT.

This clonotype appeared many times. This chain uses TRBV7-3 with TRBJ2-6, with D perhaps TRBD1 (5 bases). In germline, CDR1 is SGHTA, CDR2 FQGTGA. V shed 0 bases and J shed 0 bases, with 15 bases lying between them. The CDR3 loop spans 19 amino acids. As DNA, the CDR3 is TGTGCCAGCAGCTTAACGGGGCCTCCACCATCCTCTGGGGCCAACGTCCTGACTTTC. The encoded protein is CASSLTGPPPSSGANVLTF.

This clonotype showed up many times. The V gene is TRBV4-3, the J gene TRBJ2-7; 10 bases line up with TRBD1. Unmatched junction bases numbered 6, after V lost 4 bases and J lost 3 bases. CDR3 length equals 15 residues. CDR1 and CDR2 (germline): LGHNA, YSLEER. The CDR3 region has the DNA TGCGCCAGCAGCCCTGGACAGGGGGGGAACTACGAGCAGTACTTC. Protein sequence: CASSPGQGGNYEQYF.

On this clonotype itself: This may stem from a read error, because a much larger clone lies one nucleotide away. The V call is TRBV7-9, the J call TRBJ1-1; TRBD1 matches at 8 bases. The CDR3 is made up of 15 amino acids. Germline V gives CDR1 SEHNR, CDR2 FQNEAQ (reference sequence). The DNA of the CDR3 is TGTGCCAGCAGCTTAGCAACAGGGGGAATCACTAAAGCTTTCTTT. Translation gives CASSLATGGITKAFF.

This clonotype was recorded a few times. A read error may account for a junction end that differs from germline. This CDR3 is CDSSPISSYNSPLHF. CDR3 nucleotides: TGTGACAGCAGCCCAATTAGCTCCTATAATTCACCCCTCCACTTT. The chain recombines TRBV6-5 with TRBJ1-6; D ambiguous. CDR3 length equals 15 residues. Looked up from germline, CDR1 is MNHEY and CDR2 is SVGAGI.

The chain employs TRBV11-2 and TRBJ2-1, with D uncertain. V was cut by 1 base and J by 7 bases, with 11 bases left in between. The CDR3 totals 14 residues. Germline assignment: CDR1 SGHAT and CDR2 FQNNGV. In nucleotides, the CDR3 is TGTGCCAGCAGCTTAGGTATGGGTAATAATGAGCAGTTCTTC. Translating it yields CASSLGMGNNEQFF.

This clonotype has more than one count but fewer than ten. A much larger clone lies a single base off, so this may be a read error. The CDR3 reads CAIAGGAHEQYF. The CDR3 DNA reads TGTGCCATCGCCGGGGGGGCCCACGAGCAGTACTTC. The chain has TRBV2 and TRBJ2-7; 8 nucleotides match TRBD2. The length of the CDR3 is 12 residues. The junction had 7 bases not matched to a gene; V was cut back by 10 bases and J by 5 bases. Germline CDR1 is SNHLY and CDR2 is FYNNEI.

This clonotype was recorded a few times. This may come from a read error, since a much larger clone is one base off. This rearrangement joins TRBV5-1 to TRBJ2-3, with D perhaps TRBD1 (5 bases). CDR1 is SGHRS and CDR2 is YFSETQ in the germline V gene. The CDR3 runs to 15 residues. The CDR3 reads CASSILGGHTDTQCF. The CDR3, as DNA: TGCGCCAGCAGCATACTCGGCGGACACACAGATACGCAGTGTTTT.

Remarks on this clonotype: This could be a read error, since a much larger clone is one nucleotide away. The chain employs TRBV5-1 and TRBJ2-7; TRBD1 aligns across 9 bases. The junction had 10 bases not matched to a gene; V was cut back by 4 bases and J by 5 bases. Per the germline V gene, CDR1 is SGHRS and CDR2 is YFSETQ. The CDR3 sequence is 15 residues long. CDR3 sequence: CASSPGTGITNEQYF. The CDR3 DNA is TGCGCCAGCAGCCCAGGGACAGGGATAACCAACGAGCAGTACTTC.

There are many counts of this clonotype. This chain uses TRBV14 with TRBJ2-7, with D hard to call. The CDR3 is 15 amino acids. V lost 4 bases and J 3 bases, leaving 16 bases between the germline ends. Germline V lookup: CDR1 SGHDN, CDR2 FVKESK. CDR3 in amino acids: CASSPPGTALYEQYF. The DNA of the CDR3 is TGTGCCAGCAGCCCGCCTGGTACAGCCCTCTACGAGCAGTACTTC.

This clonotype occurred many times. The V and J genes are TRBV4-3 and TRBJ2-1; TRBD2 agrees at 7 bases. The CDR3 spans 16 residues. Germline lookup yields CDR1 LGHNA and CDR2 YSLEER. The trim removed 0 bases at V and 6 bases at J, leaving 8 bases unmatched. CDR3 coding DNA: TGCGCCAGCAGCCAAGATAGCGGGCGGGGCCGCAATGAGCAGTTCTTC. It yields the protein CASSQDSGRGRNEQFF.

This clonotype has just a few counts. The V call is TRBV9, the J call TRBJ1-1; 8 bases map to TRBD1. The CDR3 loop spans 14 amino acids. After removal of 3 bases from V and 3 bases from J, the junction contained 4 bases not matched to a gene. The V gene's germline CDR1 is SGDLS and CDR2 YYNGEE. The CDR3 sequence is CASSAQGGDTEAFF. Here the CDR3 DNA reads TGTGCCAGCAGCGCACAGGGGGGTGACACTGAAGCTTTCTTT.

This clonotype has ten or more counts. For the CDR3, the DNA is TGTGCCAGCGTCCAGGGGGCCGGGGAGCTGTTTTTT. Its protein product is CASVQGAGELFF. The chain employs TRBV12-3 or TRBV12-4 and TRBJ2-2, with 7 bases matching TRBD1. The CDR3 runs to 12 residues. Unmatched junction bases numbered 3, after V lost 8 bases and J lost 6 bases.

Turning to this clonotype: This could be a read error, since a much larger clone is one nucleotide away. V usage is TRBV10-1 and J usage is TRBJ2-3; D perhaps matches TRBD2 (5 bases). The CDR3 spans 15 residues. V was pared by 3 bases and J by 1 base, with 11 bases between. Germline V lookup: CDR1 WNHNN, CDR2 SYGVQD (reference sequence). The CDR3 spells CASSDYGVGTDTQYF. The CDR3 nucleotides read TGCGCCAGCAGTGATTACGGGGTGGGCACAGATACGCAGTATTTT.

At least ten counts were recorded for this clonotype. The chain links TRBV19 to TRBJ2-7, with D perhaps TRBD1 or TRBD2 (6 bases each). CDR1 and CDR2 (germline): LNHDA, SQIVND (reference sequence). Trimming stripped 6 bases from V and 5 bases from J, with 17 bases between. The CDR3 has 14 residues. The CDR3 DNA reads as TGTGCCAGTAGCATAACAGGGACTCCGGACGAGCAGTACTTC. This codes for CASSITGTPDEQYF.

This clonotype was seen at least ten times. The V call is TRBV9, the J call TRBJ2-3; D possibly corresponds to TRBD1 (5 bases). The CDR3 consists of 14 residues. Looked up from germline, CDR1 is SGDLS and CDR2 is YYNGEE. V shed 0 bases and J shed 4 bases, with 9 bases lying between them. CDR3 in amino acids: CASSVAGLSDTQYF. In DNA form, the CDR3 reads TGTGCCAGCAGCGTAGCAGGGTTGTCAGATACGCAGTATTTT.

This clonotype was seen repeatedly, ten times or more. The V and J genes are TRBV6-2 or TRBV6-3 and TRBJ2-7; 10 bases map to TRBD1. The CDR3 has 15 residues. Germline CDR1 is MNHEY and CDR2 is SVGEGT. V shed 0 bases, J shed 4 bases, and the junction held 3 bases outside the gene matches. The CDR3 nucleotides are TGTGCCAGCAGTTACTCGCGGGACAGGGGATACGAGCAGTACTTC. It codes for CASSYSRDRGYEQYF.

This clonotype was recorded many times. The DNA of the CDR3 is TGTGCCAGCAGTTACGAAGGCACGAACACTGAAGCTTTCTTT. Its translation is CASSYEGTNTEAFF. The chain is built from TRBV6-2 or TRBV6-3 and TRBJ1-1; D is unresolved. Per germline, CDR1 MNHEY and CDR2 SVGEGT. V lost 2 bases to trimming and J lost 1 base, with 8 bases between them. The CDR3 contains 14 residues.

This clonotype was counted at least ten times. This chain links TRBV5-1 with TRBJ1-4; the D is unclear. Trimming took 0 bases from V and 8 from J, leaving 8 bases between them. CDR3 size: 13 residues. Per the germline V gene, CDR1 is SGHRS and CDR2 is YFSETQ. This CDR3 is CASSLGTDEKLFF. CDR3 bases: TGCGCCAGCAGCTTGGGGACGGACGAAAAACTGTTTTTT.

This clonotype was found many times. The chain carries TRBV6-6 and TRBJ2-6, with unresolved D. The ends were cut back, 7 bases at V and 0 bases at J, with 10 bases in the middle. The CDR3 extends over 15 amino acids. Germline V gene lookup returns CDR1 MNHNY and CDR2 SVGAGI (reference sequence). The CDR3 coding sequence is TGTGCCAGCACCTCCTTCCGCTCTGGGGCCAACGTCCTGACTTTC. Translated: CASTSFRSGANVLTF.

Concerning this clonotype: This clone may be a read error of a much larger clone one base away. This rearrangement joins TRBV7-9 to TRBJ2-3, with TRBD1 matching over 10 bases. From germline, CDR1 is SEHNR and CDR2 FQNEAQ (reference sequence). The V and J ends lost 5 bases and 4 bases, in that order; junction bases with no gene match: 9. The length of the CDR3 is 16 residues. The CDR3 nucleotides read TGTGCCAGCAGCCCACGCCCGGGGACAGGGGCAGATACGCAGTATTTT. Translated: CASSPRPGTGADTQYF.

The CDR3 coding sequence is TGCAGTGCTGGACTCCTGAGCTCCTACGAGCAGTACTTC. It is translated as CSAGLLSSYEQYF. The chain couples TRBV20-1 to TRBJ2-7, with TRBD2 as a possible D gene (5 bases). Trimming took 5 bases from V and 0 from J, leaving 11 bases between them. The CDR3 has 13 residues. Germline CDR1 and CDR2: DFQATT and SNEGSKA (reference sequence).

V usage is TRBV3-1 and J usage is TRBJ1-2; D is ambiguous. The CDR3 is 14 amino acids. The germline gives CDR1 LGHDT, CDR2 YNNKEL (reference sequence). Trimming shortened V by 0 bases and J by 6 bases, and 11 bases separated the two germline ends. The CDR3 region is CASSQDSGWDGYTF. CDR3 coding DNA: TGTGCCAGCAGCCAAGATTCGGGGTGGGATGGCTACACCTTC.

Remarks on this clonotype: Possible read error: a much larger clone is one base away. The rearrangement uses TRBV12-3 or TRBV12-4 and TRBJ2-7; possibly TRBD1 or TRBD2 for D (5 bases each). The CDR3 is 12 amino acids. The V and J ends lost 8 bases and 2 bases respectively, with 10 bases between them. CDR3 in DNA: TGTGCCAGCGGCCGAGGGGCCTACGAGCAGTACTTC. Its protein product is CASGRGAYEQYF.

The chain is built from TRBV27 and TRBJ2-2; no firm D call. V was cut by 6 bases and J by 5 bases, with 13 bases left in between. The germline V gene encodes CDR1 MNHEY and CDR2 SMNVEV (reference sequence). This CDR3 spans 14 amino acids. The CDR3 is CASSVGPRTGELFF. CDR3 DNA: TGTGCCAGCAGCGTGGGTCCTAGAACCGGGGAGCTGTTTTTT.